Sequencing of this TCR beta chain was carried out in a study of CD8 T cells in ankylosing spondylitis. Overall study results and limits: Ankylosing spondylitis blood appeared to be characterized by a TCR beta motif of eight highly homologous variants.

One entry per CDR3 protein, called by TCRdb with MiXCR from the 5' RACE reads. The sample holds about 800,000 distinct CDR3 sequences; approximately 12% are singletons and the top ten take approximately 0.46%. The CDR3 totals 14 residues. The trim removed 5 bases at V and 5 bases at J, leaving 9 bases unmatched. Per the germline V gene, CDR1 is DFQATT and CDR2 is SNEGSKA (reference sequence). This clonotype was seen a handful of times. The antigen is unknown. This clonotype was sampled from a male donor with ankylosing spondylitis. Specimen: blood, either unsorted or a sorted T cell fraction (not recorded which). The chain uses TRBV20-1 and TRBJ2-4; 7 nucleotides line up with TRBD1. CDR3 residues: CSAFRDRGQNIQYF. Here the CDR3 DNA reads TGCAGTGCTTTCCGGGACAGAGGACAAAACATTCAGTACTTC.